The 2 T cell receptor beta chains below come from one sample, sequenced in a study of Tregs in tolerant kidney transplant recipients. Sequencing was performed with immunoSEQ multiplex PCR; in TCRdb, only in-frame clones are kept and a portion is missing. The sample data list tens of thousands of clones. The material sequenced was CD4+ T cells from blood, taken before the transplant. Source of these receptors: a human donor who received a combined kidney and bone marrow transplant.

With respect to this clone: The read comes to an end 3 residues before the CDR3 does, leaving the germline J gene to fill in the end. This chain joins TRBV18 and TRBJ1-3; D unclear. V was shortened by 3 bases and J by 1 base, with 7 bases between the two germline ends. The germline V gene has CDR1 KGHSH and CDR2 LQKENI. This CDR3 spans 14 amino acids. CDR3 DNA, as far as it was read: TGTGCCAGCTCACCCCCCTTGTCTGGAAACACC. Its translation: CASSPPLSGNT. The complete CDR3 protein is CASSPPLSGNTIYF.

CDR3 DNA (partial): TGTGCCAGCAGCCCGCGGGGCGTAACCGGGGAG. Amino acids: CASSPRGVTGE. The whole CDR3 protein is CASSPRGVTGELFF. The gene calls are TRBV5-6 and TRBJ2-2; tentatively, D is TRBD2 (6 bases). The read comes to an end 3 residues before the CDR3 does, leaving the germline J gene to fill in the end. V shed 4 bases and J shed 5 bases, with 12 bases lying between them. This CDR3 has 14 residues. CDR1 is SGHDT and CDR2 is YYEEEE in the germline V gene.